The 24 T cell receptor beta chains below were found in one sample sequenced in a study of identical twins. TCRdb reanalysed the 5' RACE reads using MiXCR and keeps one entry per CDR3 protein. The sample has just over 500,000 distinct CDR3 sequences; roughly 21% are singletons. This sample also belongs to another study, concerning T cells expressing NK-cell markers.

Sequenced: CD4+ T cells sorted from blood. The source is a young woman in good health.

V and J are TRBV5-6 and TRBJ2-3; D is undetermined. V shed 2 bases and J shed 0 bases, with 19 bases lying between them. The CDR3 spans 18 residues. CDR1 is SGHDT, CDR2 YYEEEE, per germline. The DNA for the CDR3 is TGTGCCAGCAGCTTTTCGGTCTCCGCCCTCGCTAGCACAGATACGCAGTATTTT. Translated: CASSFSVSALASTDTQYF. Full variable domain (rest looked up from reference TRBV5-6 and TRBJ2-3): DAGVTQSPTHLIKTRGQQVTLRCSPKSGHDTVSWYQQALGQGPQFIFQYYEEEERQRGNFPDRFSGHQFPNYSSELNVNALLLGDSALYLCASSFSVSALASTDTQYFGPGTRLTVL.

The V and J genes are TRBV5-1 and TRBJ1-1; a possible D gene is TRBD1 (6 bases). Between the trimmed V and J ends, which lost 2 bases and 4 bases, there was a span of 21 bases. This CDR3 has 17 amino acids. Germline CDR1 SGHRS, CDR2 YFSETQ. CDR3 residues: CASSFRGARGLVTEAFF. CDR3 bases: TGCGCCAGCAGCTTTCGGGGGGCGCGCGGTTTGGTCACTGAAGCTTTCTTT. Full variable domain (remainder filled in from reference TRBV5-1 and TRBJ1-1): KAGVTQTPRYLIKTRGQQVTLSCSPISGHRSVSWYQQTPGQGLQFLFEYFSETQRNKGNFPGRFSGRQFSNSRSEMNVSTLELGDSALYLCASSFRGARGLVTEAFFGQGTRLTVV.

The rearrangement joins TRBV11-2 to TRBJ2-1, with D possibly TRBD2 on 9 matching bases. V was clipped by 5 bases and J by 3 bases, with 23 bases between them. The CDR3 length is 18 residues. Per the germline V gene, CDR1 is SGHAT and CDR2 is FQNNGV. The CDR3 spells CASSPRQGWTSDYNEQFF. DNA of the CDR3: TGTGCCAGCAGCCCTAGACAGGGGTGGACTAGCGACTACAATGAGCAGTTCTTC.

The V and J genes are TRBV20-1 and TRBJ2-7; D not resolved. The V and J ends lost 6 bases and 0 bases respectively, with 15 bases between them. From germline, CDR1 is DFQATT and CDR2 SNEGSKA (reference sequence). The CDR3 is made up of 14 amino acids. The CDR3 DNA follows: TGCAGTGCCGGATCGGGCCCCAGCTCCTACGAGCAGTACTTC. Translation: CSAGSGPSSYEQYF.

The J gene is TRBJ2-7, the V gene TRBV29-1, with D possibly TRBD2 on 6 matching bases. This CDR3 spans 12 amino acids. Trimming stripped 0 bases from V and 5 bases from J, with 8 bases between. The germline gives CDR1 SQVTM, CDR2 ANQGSEA. The CDR3 sequence: CSVEEGRNEQYF. The CDR3 coding sequence is TGCAGCGTTGAAGAGGGGAGGAACGAGCAGTACTTC.

This clonotype was recorded a few times. V and J are TRBV10-3 and TRBJ1-5; 8 nucleotides match TRBD1. Germline lookup yields CDR1 ENHRY and CDR2 SYGVKD. CDR3 length: 13 amino acids. The V and J ends lost 9 bases and 4 bases, in that order; junction bases with no gene match: 5. CDR3 region: CAIAGGNNQPQHF. For the CDR3, the DNA is TGTGCCATAGCAGGGGGCAATAATCAGCCCCAGCATTTT.

The genes are TRBV23-1 and TRBJ1-1, with D unresolved. TRBV23-1 is sorted into the ORF group, with uncertain function. The CDR3 spans 13 residues. Trimming took 2 bases from V and 2 from J, leaving 6 bases between them. This CDR3 reads CASSQPTNTEAFF. In DNA form, the CDR3 reads TGCGCCAGCAGTCAACCCACTAACACTGAAGCTTTCTTT.

This clonotype was observed a handful of times. The chain uses TRBV5-1 and TRBJ1-6; D not certain. Per germline, CDR1 SGHRS and CDR2 YFSETQ. The V gene lost 0 bases and the J gene lost 0 bases, with 7 bases spanning the gap. The CDR3 loop spans 16 amino acids. DNA of the CDR3: TGCGCCAGCAGCTTGGGCCCTAGCTCCTATAATTCACCCCTCCACTTT. The encoded protein is CASSLGPSSYNSPLHF.

This clonotype appeared many times. V and J are TRBV15 and TRBJ1-2; D uncertain. The CDR3 sequence is 14 residues long. Trimming removed 1 base from V and 8 bases from J, with 14 bases in between. CDR1 is LNHNV, CDR2 YYDKDF, per germline (reference sequence). CDR3 sequence reads: CATSRAGPYGGYTF. Written as DNA, the CDR3 is TGTGCCACCAGCAGAGCCGGGCCTTACGGGGGCTACACCTTC.

This clonotype has only a few counts. The chain joins TRBV6-1 to TRBJ2-6; possibly TRBD2 for D (5 bases). This CDR3 has 18 residues. Germline V gene lookup returns CDR1 MNHNS and CDR2 SASEGT. Trimming took off 8 bases at V and 0 bases at J, with 20 bases between the two ends. CDR3 DNA: TGTGCCAGCTACGGACGGGGAACTTTCCGCTCTGGGGCCAACGTCCTGACTTTC. It translates to CASYGRGTFRSGANVLTF.

The chain couples TRBV20-1 to TRBJ2-3, with TRBD2 as a possible D gene (6 bases). Germline V gene data show CDR1 as DFQATT and CDR2 as SNEGSKA (reference sequence). Trimming stripped 4 bases from V and 2 bases from J, with 22 bases between. The CDR3 spans 17 residues. The chain's CDR3 is CSAIPPRRGPYTDTQYF. In nucleotides, the CDR3 is TGCAGTGCTATCCCCCCCCGGCGGGGCCCATACACAGATACGCAGTATTTT.

This clonotype has a handful of counts. V gene TRBV5-1 combines with J gene TRBJ2-7, with 10 bases matching TRBD2. J was trimmed by 7 bases and V by 0 bases; bases with no gene match: 13. From germline, CDR1 is SGHRS and CDR2 YFSETQ. The CDR3 is made up of 17 amino acids. The CDR3 DNA is TGCGCCAGCAGCTTGGCAGGACTAGCGGACAGGAATCGAGAGCAGTACTTC. Translation: CASSLAGLADRNREQYF.

This clonotype occurred a few times. This chain links TRBV6-1 with TRBJ1-5, with TRBD1 as a possible D gene (5 bases). Germline CDR1 and CDR2: MNHNS and SASEGT. This CDR3 has 14 residues. Trimming removed 6 bases at V and 2 bases at J, with 11 bases between. CDR3 bases: TGTGCCAGCAGCCCGGGACTGGGCAATCAGCCCCAGCATTTT. This gives the protein CASSPGLGNQPQHF.

In its sample, this clonotype was seen many times. The rearrangement links TRBV20-1 to TRBJ2-1; no firm D call. CDR3 length: 11 amino acids. Germline V gene lookup returns CDR1 DFQATT and CDR2 SNEGSKA (reference sequence). V lost 3 bases and J lost 3, with 3 bases in between. This chain's CDR3 is CSARDYNEQFF. The CDR3 region has the DNA TGCAGTGCTAGGGACTACAATGAGCAGTTCTTC.

The chain employs TRBV5-4 and TRBJ2-1, with a tentative D call TRBD1 (5 bases). V lost 0 bases, J lost 1 base, and 23 bases lay in between. This CDR3 contains 20 residues. The germline V gene encodes CDR1 SGHNT and CDR2 YYREEE (reference sequence). CDR3 residues: CASSLAVGHRSTPSYNEQFF. The CDR3 region has the DNA TGTGCCAGCAGCTTGGCCGTCGGACACCGCTCAACTCCTTCCTACAATGAGCAGTTCTTC. Variable domain in full (rest from reference TRBV5-4 and TRBJ2-1): ETGVTQSPTHLIKTRGQQVTLRCSSQSGHNTVSWYQQALGQGPQFIFQYYREEENGRGNFPPRFSGLQFPNYSSELNVNALELDDSALYLCASSLAVGHRSTPSYNEQFFGPGTRLTVL.

This clonotype was seen at least ten times. The chain has TRBV20-1 and TRBJ2-3; 9 positions match TRBD2. Germline V gene data show CDR1 as DFQATT and CDR2 as SNEGSKA (reference sequence). Losses at the gene ends were 0 bases for V and 5 bases for J; bases not matched to a gene: 6. The CDR3 totals 15 residues. CDR3 in DNA: TGCAGTGCTAGAGATTGGCGGGGGGGCAAAGATACGCAGTATTTT. It translates to CSARDWRGGKDTQYF.

The chain uses TRBV9 and TRBJ2-1; D call uncertain. Between the trimmed V and J ends, which lost 4 bases and 10 bases, there was a span of 12 bases. This CDR3 spans 12 amino acids. The germline gives CDR1 SGDLS, CDR2 YYNGEE. This CDR3 is CASSPVAGEQFF. In DNA, the CDR3 is TGTGCCAGCAGCCCCGTGGCCGGGGAGCAGTTCTTC.

This clonotype was counted between two and nine times. The chain couples TRBV7-8 to TRBJ1-1, with D possibly being TRBD1 (5 bases). V was cut by 5 bases and J by 4 bases, with 11 bases left in between. The CDR3 is 13 residues long. Germline CDR1 reads SGHVS; CDR2 reads FQNEAQ. The CDR3 DNA reads TGTGCCAGCAGCATCAGGGAGGCCACTGAAGCTTTCTTT. It translates to CASSIREATEAFF.

The chain employs TRBV20-1 and TRBJ2-3; tentative D call: TRBD2 (6 bases). The V gene's germline CDR1 is DFQATT and CDR2 SNEGSKA (reference sequence). Trimming pared 6 bases from V and 5 bases from J, leaving 18 bases between. The CDR3 spans 14 residues. CDR3 coding DNA: TGCAGTGCCTTAATGACCATCGGGGGAGATACGCAGTATTTT. Residues: CSALMTIGGDTQYF.

V and J are TRBV29-1 and TRBJ1-2, with D unresolved. This CDR3 comprises 11 residues. Germline CDR1 is SQVTM and CDR2 is ANQGSEA. Deletions cut 8 bases from V and 8 bases from J, with 15 bases between. Written as DNA, the CDR3 is TGCAGCTTCACATCCGGAGGCGGCTACACCTTC. It codes for CSFTSGGGYTF. Using reference TRBV29-1 and TRBJ1-2 for the parts outside the CDR3, the full variable domain is SAVISQKPSRDICQRGTSLTIQCQVDSQVTMMFWYRQQPGQSLTLIATANQGSEATYESGFVIDKFPISRPNLTFSTLTVSNMSPEDSSIYLCSFTSGGGYTFGSGTRLTVV.

The chain links TRBV20-1 to TRBJ1-2; TRBD1 is a possible D gene (6 bases). The CDR3 covers 13 residues. V dropped 5 bases and J dropped 0 bases, with 10 bases sitting between them. Germline CDR1 reads DFQATT; CDR2 reads SNEGSKA (reference sequence). The CDR3 coding sequence is TGCAGTGCTCGGACAGCCTCTAACTATGGCTACACCTTC. Protein sequence: CSARTASNYGYTF.

There are a few counts of this clonotype. V gene TRBV25-1 combines with J gene TRBJ2-3; D is unclear. Per the germline V gene, CDR1 is MGHDK and CDR2 is SYGVNS. V was shortened by 2 bases and J by 1 base, with 10 bases between the two germline ends. The CDR3 covers 15 residues. CDR3 in amino acids: CASSEGDGGTDTQYF. The CDR3 bases are TGTGCCAGCAGTGAAGGAGACGGAGGCACAGATACGCAGTATTTT.

This clonotype was seen more than once but under ten times. The rearrangement uses TRBV6-5 and TRBJ1-2; TRBD1 might be the D (5 bases). The V end lost 5 bases, the J end lost 5 bases, and 15 bases lay between the germline ends. Germline values: CDR1 MNHEY, CDR2 SVGAGI. CDR3 length equals 14 residues. CDR3 sequence (DNA): TGTGCCAGCAGTCCTCGACCCGGGGGATATGGCTACACCTTC. Its protein product is CASSPRPGGYGYTF.

This chain uses TRBV20-1 with TRBJ2-7; D gene uncertain. The V and J ends lost 6 bases and 2 bases respectively, with 17 bases between them. CDR3 size: 14 residues. The germline V gene has CDR1 DFQATT and CDR2 SNEGSKA (reference sequence). The CDR3 loop is CSAQRSFATYEQYF. The CDR3 DNA is TGCAGTGCCCAGAGGAGTTTTGCCACCTACGAGCAGTACTTC.